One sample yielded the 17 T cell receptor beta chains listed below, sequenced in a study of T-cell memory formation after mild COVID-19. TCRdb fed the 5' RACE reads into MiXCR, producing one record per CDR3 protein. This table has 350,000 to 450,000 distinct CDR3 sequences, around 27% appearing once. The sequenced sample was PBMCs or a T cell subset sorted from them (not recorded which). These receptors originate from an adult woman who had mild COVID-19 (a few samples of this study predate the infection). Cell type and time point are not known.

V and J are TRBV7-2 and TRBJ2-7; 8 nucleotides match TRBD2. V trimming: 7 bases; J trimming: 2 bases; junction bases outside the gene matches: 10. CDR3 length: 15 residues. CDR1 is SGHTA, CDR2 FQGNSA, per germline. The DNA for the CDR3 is TGTGCCAGCAACCCCGGTCACGGGGGGGCCTACGAGCAGTACTTC. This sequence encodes CASNPGHGGAYEQYF.

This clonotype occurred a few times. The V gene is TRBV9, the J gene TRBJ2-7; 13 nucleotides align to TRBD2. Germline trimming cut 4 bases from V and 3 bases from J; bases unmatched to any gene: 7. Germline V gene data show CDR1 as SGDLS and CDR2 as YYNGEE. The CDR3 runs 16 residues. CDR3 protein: CASSPPGLAGNYEQYF. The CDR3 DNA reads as TGTGCCAGCAGCCCCCCGGGACTAGCGGGGAACTACGAGCAGTACTTC.

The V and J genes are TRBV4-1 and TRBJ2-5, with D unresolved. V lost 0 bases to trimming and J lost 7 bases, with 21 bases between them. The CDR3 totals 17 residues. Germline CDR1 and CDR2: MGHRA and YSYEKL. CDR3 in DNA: TGCGCCAGCAGCCAAGATATAAGCAACCTGGTCTCTGGGACCCAGTACTTC. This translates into CASSQDISNLVSGTQYF.

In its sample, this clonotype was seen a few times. Here the CDR3 reads CASSLPCRARADTQYF. The CDR3 nucleotides read TGTGCCAGCAGCTTGCCTTGTCGGGCCCGAGCGGATACGCAGTATTTT. The rearrangement uses TRBV7-6 and TRBJ2-3; D uncertain. V lost 3 bases and J lost 6, with 19 bases in between. Germline V gene sequence: CDR1 SGHVS, CDR2 FNYEAQ. The CDR3 is 16 residues long. Full variable domain (rest looked up from reference TRBV7-6 and TRBJ2-3): GAGVSQSPRYKVTKRGQDVALRCDPISGHVSLYWYRQALGQGPEFLTYFNYEAQQDKSGLPNDRFSAERPEGSISTLTIQRTEQRDSAMYRCASSLPCRARADTQYFGPGTRLTVL.

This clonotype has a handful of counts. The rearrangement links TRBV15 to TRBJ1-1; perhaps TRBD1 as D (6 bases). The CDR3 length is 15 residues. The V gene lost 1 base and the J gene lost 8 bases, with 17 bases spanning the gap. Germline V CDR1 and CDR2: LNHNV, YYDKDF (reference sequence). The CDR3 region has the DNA TGTGCCACCAGCAGAGTCGGCAGGGGCCTCTTAGAAGCTTTCTTT. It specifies CATSRVGRGLLEAFF.

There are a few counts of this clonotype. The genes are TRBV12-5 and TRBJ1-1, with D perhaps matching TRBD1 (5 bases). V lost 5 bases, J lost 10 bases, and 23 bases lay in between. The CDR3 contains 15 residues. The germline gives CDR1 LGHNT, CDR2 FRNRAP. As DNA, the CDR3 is TGTGCTAGTGGTCCACGCTGGACACCGGAAGTTGCAGCTTTCTTT. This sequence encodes CASGPRWTPEVAAFF. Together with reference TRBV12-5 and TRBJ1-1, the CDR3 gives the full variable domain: DARVTQTPRHKVTEMGQEVTMRCQPILGHNTVFWYRQTMMQGLELLAYFRNRAPLDDSGMPKDRFSAEMPDATLATLKIQPSEPRDSAVYFCASGPRWTPEVAAFFGQGTRLTVV.

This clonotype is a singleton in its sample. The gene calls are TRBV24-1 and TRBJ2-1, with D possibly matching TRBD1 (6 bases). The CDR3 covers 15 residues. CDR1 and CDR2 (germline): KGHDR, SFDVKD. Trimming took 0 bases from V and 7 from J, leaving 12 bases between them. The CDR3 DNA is TGTGCCACCAGTGATTTGTGGACAGATGAGAATGAGCAGTTCTTC. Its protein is CATSDLWTDENEQFF.

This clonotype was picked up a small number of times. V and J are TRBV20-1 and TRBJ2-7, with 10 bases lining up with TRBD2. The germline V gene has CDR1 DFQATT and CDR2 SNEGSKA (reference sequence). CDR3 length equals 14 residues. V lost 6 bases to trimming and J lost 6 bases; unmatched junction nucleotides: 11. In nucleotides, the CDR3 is TGCAGTGCCATAAGCGGGGGGGCGGAGGGCGAGCAGTACTTC. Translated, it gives CSAISGGAEGEQYF.

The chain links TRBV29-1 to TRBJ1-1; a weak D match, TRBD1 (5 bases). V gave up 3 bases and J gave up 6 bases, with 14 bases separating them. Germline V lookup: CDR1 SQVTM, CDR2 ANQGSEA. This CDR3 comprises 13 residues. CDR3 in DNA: TGCAGCGTTGACACATCAGGGAGGTCTGAAGCTTTCTTT. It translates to CSVDTSGRSEAFF.

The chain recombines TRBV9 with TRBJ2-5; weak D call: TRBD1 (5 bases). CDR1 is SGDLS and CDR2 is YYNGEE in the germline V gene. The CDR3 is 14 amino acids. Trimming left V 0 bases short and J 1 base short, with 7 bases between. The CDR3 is CASSVEDSQETQYF. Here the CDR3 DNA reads TGTGCCAGCAGCGTAGAAGACAGCCAAGAGACCCAGTACTTC. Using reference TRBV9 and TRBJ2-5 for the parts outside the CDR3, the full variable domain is DSGVTQTPKHLITATGQRVTLRCSPRSGDLSVYWYQQSLDQGLQFLIQYYNGEERAKGNILERFSAQQFPDLHSELNLSSLELGDSALYFCASSVEDSQETQYFGPGTRLLVL.

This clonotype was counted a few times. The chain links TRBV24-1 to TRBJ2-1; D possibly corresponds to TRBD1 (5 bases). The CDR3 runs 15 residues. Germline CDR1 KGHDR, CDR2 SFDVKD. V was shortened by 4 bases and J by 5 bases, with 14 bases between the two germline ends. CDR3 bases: TGTGCCACCAGTGAGTTAGGGGAAATACACAATGAGCAGTTCTTC. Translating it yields CATSELGEIHNEQFF.

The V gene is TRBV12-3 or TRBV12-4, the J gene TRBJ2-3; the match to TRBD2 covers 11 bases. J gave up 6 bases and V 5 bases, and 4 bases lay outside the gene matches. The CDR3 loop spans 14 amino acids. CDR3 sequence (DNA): TGTGCCAGCAGTGCTAGCGGGGGGAAGGATACGCAGTATTTT. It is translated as CASSASGGKDTQYF.

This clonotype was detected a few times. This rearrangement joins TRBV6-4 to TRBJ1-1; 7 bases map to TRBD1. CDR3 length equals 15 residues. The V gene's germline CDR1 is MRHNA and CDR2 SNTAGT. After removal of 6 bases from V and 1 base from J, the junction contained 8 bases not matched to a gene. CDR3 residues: CASRPTGTENTEAFF. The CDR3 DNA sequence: TGTGCCAGCAGGCCAACCGGGACAGAGAACACTGAAGCTTTCTTT.

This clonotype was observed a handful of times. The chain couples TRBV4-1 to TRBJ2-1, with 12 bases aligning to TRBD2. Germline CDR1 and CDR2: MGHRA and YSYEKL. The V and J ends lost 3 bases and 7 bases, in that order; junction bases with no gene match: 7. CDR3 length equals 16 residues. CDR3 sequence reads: CASSHRLAGDENEQFF. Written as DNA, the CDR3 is TGCGCCAGCAGCCACCGACTAGCGGGGGACGAGAATGAGCAGTTCTTC.

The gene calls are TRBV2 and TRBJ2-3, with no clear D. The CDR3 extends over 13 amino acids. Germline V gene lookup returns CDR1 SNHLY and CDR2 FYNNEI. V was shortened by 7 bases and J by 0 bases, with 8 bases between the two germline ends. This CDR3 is CASIATSTDTQYF. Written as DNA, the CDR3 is TGTGCCAGCATTGCCACAAGCACAGATACGCAGTATTTT.

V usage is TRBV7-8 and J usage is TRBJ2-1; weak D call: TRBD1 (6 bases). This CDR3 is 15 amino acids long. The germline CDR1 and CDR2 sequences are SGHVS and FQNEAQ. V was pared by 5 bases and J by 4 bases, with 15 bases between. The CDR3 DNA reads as TGTGCCAGCAGCACCCGGACAGAGGCTTACAATGAGCAGTTCTTC. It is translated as CASSTRTEAYNEQFF.

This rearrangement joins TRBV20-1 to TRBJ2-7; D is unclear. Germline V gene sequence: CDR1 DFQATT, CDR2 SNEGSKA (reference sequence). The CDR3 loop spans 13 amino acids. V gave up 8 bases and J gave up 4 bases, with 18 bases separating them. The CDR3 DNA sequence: TGCAGTTCGTCGCCGGCCCTGGGATACGAGCAGTACTTC. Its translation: CSSSPALGYEQYF.